This T cell receptor (beta chain) was captured by sequencing in a study of low-dose radiotherapy and immunotherapy resistance in tumors. Covering alpha and beta chains, TRAV- and TRBV-specific primers were used for the first-strand cDNA. PCR amplification of the TCRs was performed with Phusion for approximately 20 PCR cycles, and it relied on a constant-region primer together with a V-primer adapter. The mRNA which had been isolated was amplified by in vitro transcription. TCRdb independently ran MiXCR on the reads; one entry per CDR3 protein. The sample has tens of thousands of distinct CDR3 sequences; 18% are singletons. V gave up 7 bases and J gave up 5 bases; unmatched junction bases: 13. This CDR3 is 15 amino acids long. Germline V gene data show CDR1 as MNHEY and CDR2 as SMNVEV (reference sequence). As to time point: before trial treatment. Every donor's regimen consisted of nivolumab, ipilimumab, aspirin, low-dose cyclophosphamide and low-dose radiotherapy.

The chain combines TRBV27 with TRBJ1-1; TRBD1 aligns across 7 bases. The receptor was derived from a male donor with prostate cancer. The sequencing used PBMCs, collected before treatment. Here the CDR3 reads CASTQGTARGTEAFF. CDR3 sequence (DNA): TGTGCCAGCACCCAAGGGACAGCTCGAGGTACTGAAGCTTTCTTT.